The entry that follows covers one T cell receptor (beta chain) sequence. Its antigen is not identified. The read gets to within 3 residues of the CDR3 end, and the germline J gene fills in the rest. This sample is drawn from a study of T cells in women clearing cervical HPV infection. Study overall: HLA type stays a possible confounder, typing being limited. Notes on the study in general: Repertoire richness, not evenness, was significantly elevated in CIN3+ cases versus controls.

Assay used: immunoSEQ multiplex PCR; TCRdb lists only in-frame clones, some missing. This sample's table has roughly 34,000 clones. Germline-derived CDR1 and CDR2 are SGHVS and FQNEAQ. After removal of 0 bases from V and 2 bases from J, the junction contained 6 bases not matched to a gene. The CDR3 spans 17 residues. This receptor was taken from a woman aged 18 to 75 with a cervical HPV16 infection that either progressed to CIN3+ or cleared (not recorded which). The rearrangement uses TRBV7-8 and TRBJ2-5; 10 bases map to TRBD1. The sample consisted of blood buffy coat. CDR3 protein: CASSLARADRGQETQYF. The covered CDR3 bases are TGTGCCAGCAGCTTAGCCAGGGCGGACAGGGGGCAAGAGACC.